Listed here is a single TCR beta chain. The assay was immunoSEQ multiplex PCR, and TCRdb's table has in-frame clones only and misses some. The sample shows tens of thousands of clones, roughly 93% of them seen only once. This sample is part of a study of T cell changes during pregnancy in multiple sclerosis. V shed 2 bases and J 2 bases; nucleotides not matched to a gene: 9. The CDR3 covers 17 residues. Germline-derived CDR1 and CDR2 are SGHVS and FQNEAQ. This clonotype was obtained from a female donor with multiple sclerosis, enrolled in a pregnancy study. The chain recombines TRBV7-8 with TRBJ2-5; 9 bases line up with TRBD2. The sample in question was CD8+ T cells from peripheral blood mononuclear cells, obtained after pregnancy. The CDR3 reads CASSLLAGAGVQETQYF. The CDR3 region has the DNA TGTGCCAGCAGCTTATTAGCGGGGGCGGGAGTTCAAGAGACCCAGTACTTC.